This TCR beta chain was sequenced during a study of T cell responses to AZD1222 COVID-19 vaccine. Notes on the study in general: Clonal diversity may have been underestimated in mostly white British donors. Only a handful of AZD1222 recipients were seropositive at baseline. Close to half of spike-specific TCRs reportedly recognize unmutated variant regions. The peak T cell response came first, and repertoires were sampled only after it.

Generated by immunoSEQ multiplex PCR, the TCRdb table keeps only in-frame clones and is missing some. This table holds around 64,000 clones, roughly four fifths found once. Trimming cost V 0 bases and J 3 bases; bases outside gene matches: 8. This CDR3 has 17 amino acids. Germline values: CDR1 LGHNA, CDR2 YSLEER. In the case of this clone: Its matching antigen is unknown.

This TCR was sampled from an adult who received the AZD1222 COVID-19 vaccine. The V call is TRBV4-3, the J call TRBJ2-5; 9 nucleotides line up with TRBD2. Sequences were derived from peripheral blood, sampled 28 days after the second AZD1222 dose. The CDR3 loop reads CASSQDPPGLAKETQYF. CDR3 DNA: TGCGCCAGCAGCCAAGACCCTCCGGGACTAGCTAAAGAGACCCAGTACTTC.